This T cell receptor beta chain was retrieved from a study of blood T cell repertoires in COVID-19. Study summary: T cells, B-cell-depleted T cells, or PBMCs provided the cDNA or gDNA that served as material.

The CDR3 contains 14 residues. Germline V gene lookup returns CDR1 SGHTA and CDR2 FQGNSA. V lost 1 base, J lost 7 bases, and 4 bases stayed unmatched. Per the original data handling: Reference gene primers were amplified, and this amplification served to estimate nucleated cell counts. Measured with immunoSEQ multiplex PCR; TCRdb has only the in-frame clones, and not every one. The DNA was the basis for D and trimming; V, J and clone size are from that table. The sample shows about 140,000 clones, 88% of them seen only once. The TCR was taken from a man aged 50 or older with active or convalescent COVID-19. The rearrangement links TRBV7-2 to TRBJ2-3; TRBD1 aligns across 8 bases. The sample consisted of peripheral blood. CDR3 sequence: CASSLGTGRNTQYF. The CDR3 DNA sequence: TGTGCCAGCAGCTTAGGGACAGGGCGGAATACGCAGTATTTT.